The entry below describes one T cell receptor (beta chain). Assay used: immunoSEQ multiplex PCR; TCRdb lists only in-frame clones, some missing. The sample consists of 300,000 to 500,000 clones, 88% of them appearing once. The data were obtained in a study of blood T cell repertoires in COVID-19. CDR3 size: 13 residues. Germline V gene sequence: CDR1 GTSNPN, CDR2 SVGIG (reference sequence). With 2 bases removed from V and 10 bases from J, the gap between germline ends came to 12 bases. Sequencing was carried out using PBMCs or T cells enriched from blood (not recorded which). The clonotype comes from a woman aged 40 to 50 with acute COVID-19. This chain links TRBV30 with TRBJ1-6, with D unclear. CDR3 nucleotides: TGTGCCTGGAGTAAGCTCGAATTCTCACCCCTCCACTTT. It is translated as CAWSKLEFSPLHF.